The rows below give T cell receptor beta chains drawn from one sample of a study of human T cells and chemical hapten exposure. Each CDR3 protein gets one entry after TCRdb re-called the RACE reads with MiXCR. The sample yields 350,000 or so distinct CDR3 sequences, about 7% seen once. The specimen was whole blood, collected in connection with sensitization to the hapten diphenylcyclopropenone (DPC). The receptors derive from a woman between 18 and 30 years old with alopecia areata. Some clones in this sample may be carry-over from other donors' samples. Each CDR3 is given with its conserved first and last residue. D genes are given only for firm matches. Expanded clones get a size class; other rows say once, few or many, or leave the size out.

J: TRBJ1-5
V: TRBV4-2
size: many
length: 15
D: TRBD1
DNA: TGTGCCAGCAGCCAACTAGGACAGGACGGTCAGCCCCAGCATTTT
CDR3: CASSQLGQDGQPQHF

J: TRBJ2-3
V: TRBV29-1
size: many
length: 16
D: .
DNA: TGCAGCGTTGAGGGGGTGACTCGGCCTAGCACAGATACGCAGTATTTT
CDR3: CSVEGVTRPSTDTQYF

J: TRBJ2-7
V: TRBV5-4
size: .
length: 12
D: TRBD1
DNA: TGTGCCAGCAGCTGGGACAGGGACGAGCAGTACTTC
CDR3: CASSWDRDEQYF

J: TRBJ2-7
V: TRBV13
size: .
length: 15
D: TRBD2
DNA: TGTGCCAGCAGCTCCGAGCGGGGGGGCCCCAACGAGCAGTACTTC
CDR3: CASSSERGGPNEQYF

J: TRBJ1-4
V: TRBV5-1
size: many
length: 14
D: .
DNA: TGCGCCAGCAGCTCGGGGTCGAAGGATGAAAAACTGTTTTTT
CDR3: CASSSGSKDEKLFF

J: TRBJ2-7
V: TRBV12-3/TRBV12-4
size: few
length: 14
D: .
DNA: TGTGCCAGCAGTGCCCACATGAACCCCTACGAGCAGTACTTC
CDR3: CASSAHMNPYEQYF

J: TRBJ1-4
V: TRBV28
size: .
length: 16
D: .
DNA: TGTGCCAGCAGTACTACCCTCCAAGGGTTGTATGAAAAACTGTTTTTT
CDR3: CASSTTLQGLYEKLFF

J: TRBJ2-4
V: TRBV7-9
size: many
length: 14
D: .
DNA: TGTGCCAGCAGCGCCAATTCGCAGGGTGTCATTCAGTACTTC
CDR3: CASSANSQGVIQYF

J: TRBJ1-1
V: TRBV18
size: .
length: 13
D: .
DNA: TGTGCCAGCTCAGAGCAGAAGAACACTGAAGCTTTCTTT
CDR3: CASSEQKNTEAFF

J: TRBJ2-3
V: TRBV12-3/TRBV12-4
size: many
length: 18
D: TRBD2
DNA: TGTGCCAGCAGCTATGGACTAGCGGGGGGTCCGCTGACAGATACGCAGTATTTT
CDR3: CASSYGLAGGPLTDTQYF

J: TRBJ1-1
V: TRBV20-1
size: .
length: 14
D: .
DNA: TGCAGTGCTAGAGTGGGGGGGGCAAACACTGAAGCTTTCTTT
CDR3: CSARVGGANTEAFF

J: TRBJ2-1
V: TRBV5-4
size: .
length: 12
D: .
DNA: TGTGCCAGCAGCTCGAGGGGTCCTGAGCAGTTCTTC
CDR3: CASSSRGPEQFF

J: TRBJ1-5
V: TRBV18
size: few
length: 17
D: TRBD1
DNA: TGTGCCAGCTCACCAAATTCTGGGACAGGGCTGACTCAGCCCCAGCATTTT
CDR3: CASSPNSGTGLTQPQHF

J: TRBJ1-2
V: TRBV5-4
size: few
length: 15
D: TRBD1
DNA: TGTGCCAGCAGCTTTCGGGACAGGGTCGTGAATGGCTACACCTTC
CDR3: CASSFRDRVVNGYTF

J: TRBJ1-5
V: TRBV5-6
size: many
length: 16
D: TRBD1
DNA: TGTGCCAGCAGCTTGAGTCGACAGGGACGGAATCAGCCCCAGCATTTT
CDR3: CASSLSRQGRNQPQHF

J: TRBJ2-2
V: TRBV6-2/TRBV6-3
size: .
length: 15
D: .
DNA: TGTGCCAGCAGTTACTGGCAGGGTAACACCGGGGAGCTGTTTTTT
CDR3: CASSYWQGNTGELFF

J: TRBJ1-1
V: TRBV6-5
size: few
length: 13
D: .
DNA: TGTGCCAGCCTGGGGTCCGACGGCTATGAAGCTTTCTTT
CDR3: CASLGSDGYEAFF

J: TRBJ2-6
V: TRBV6-5
size: once
length: 16
D: .
DNA: TGTGCCAGCAGCACCTCCCAGGGCTCTGGGGCCAACGTCCTGACTTTC
CDR3: CASSTSQGSGANVLTF

J: TRBJ2-3
V: TRBV2
size: many
length: 12
D: .
DNA: TGTGCCAGCAGTCGACTAGAGGATACGCAGTATTTT
CDR3: CASSRLEDTQYF

J: TRBJ2-2
V: TRBV6-1
size: few
length: 14
D: .
DNA: TGTGCCAGCAGTGACAGGGCAGGTACCGGGGAGCTGTTTTTT
CDR3: CASSDRAGTGELFF

J: TRBJ2-1
V: TRBV6-2/TRBV6-3
size: .
length: 17
D: TRBD2
DNA: TGTGCCAGCAGTTACCACAGGACTAGCGGGGGGCCTAGGGAGCAGTTCTTC
CDR3: CASSYHRTSGGPREQFF

J: TRBJ2-2
V: TRBV12-3/TRBV12-4
size: many
length: 12
D: .
DNA: TGTGCCAGCAGTTTAAATGCCGGGGAGCTGTTTTTT
CDR3: CASSLNAGELFF

J: TRBJ1-4
V: TRBV18
size: .
length: 13
D: .
DNA: TGTGCCAGCTCACCTACGCAGAATGAAAAACTGTTTTTT
CDR3: CASSPTQNEKLFF

J: TRBJ2-7
V: TRBV6-1
size: few
length: 14
D: TRBD2
DNA: TGTGCCAGCAATCCACCTAGCGGACTCTACGAGCAGTACTTC
CDR3: CASNPPSGLYEQYF

J: TRBJ1-6
V: TRBV7-9
size: many
length: 13
D: .
DNA: TGTGCCAGCAGGAGGGCAGATAATTCACCCCTCCACTTT
CDR3: CASRRADNSPLHF

J: TRBJ2-3
V: TRBV10-3
size: many
length: 16
D: TRBD2
DNA: TGTGCCATCAGTCAGGGACTAGCGGGAAGCACAGATACGCAGTATTTT
CDR3: CAISQGLAGSTDTQYF

J: TRBJ2-3
V: TRBV4-1
size: .
length: 15
D: .
DNA: TGCGCCAGCAGCCAAGGACTAGGAGGGTCAGATACGCAGTATTTT
CDR3: CASSQGLGGSDTQYF

J: TRBJ2-7
V: TRBV6-5
size: few
length: 12
D: .
DNA: TGTGCCAGCAGAACACAGAGCTACGAGCAGTACTTC
CDR3: CASRTQSYEQYF

J: TRBJ1-1
V: TRBV12-5
size: few
length: 13
D: .
DNA: TGTGCTAGTGGTTTCACAGGGTTGACTGAAGCTTTCTTT
CDR3: CASGFTGLTEAFF

J: TRBJ2-3
V: TRBV2
size: many
length: 13
D: .
DNA: TGTGCCAGGCTGGGGGGTAATACAGATACGCAGTATTTT
CDR3: CARLGGNTDTQYF

J: TRBJ1-1
V: TRBV5-1
size: .
length: 14
D: .
DNA: TGCGCCAGCAGCTTAACCGAGCGGAACACTGAAGCTTTCTTT
CDR3: CASSLTERNTEAFF

J: TRBJ1-4
V: TRBV18
size: few
length: 14
D: .
DNA: TGTGCCAGCTCGGGGGACATCACTAATGAAAAACTGTTTTTT
CDR3: CASSGDITNEKLFF

J: TRBJ1-1
V: TRBV18
size: .
length: 15
D: TRBD1
DNA: TGTGCCAGCTCACGATCGACAGGGGTAAACACTGAAGCTTTCTTT
CDR3: CASSRSTGVNTEAFF

J: TRBJ2-3
V: TRBV7-2
size: .
length: 16
D: TRBD1
DNA: TGTGCCAGCAGCTTAACTGGGACAGGAGCCGCCGATACGCAGTATTTT
CDR3: CASSLTGTGAADTQYF

J: TRBJ1-1
V: TRBV18
size: many
length: 14
D: TRBD1
DNA: TGTGCCAGCTCACGACAGGGGGTGAACACTGAAGCTTTCTTT
CDR3: CASSRQGVNTEAFF

J: TRBJ1-2
V: TRBV6-6
size: .
length: 15
D: TRBD1
DNA: TGTGCCAGCAGTTATACCTCTGGGACAGAGGATGGCTACACCTTC
CDR3: CASSYTSGTEDGYTF

J: TRBJ2-1
V: TRBV12-3/TRBV12-4
size: many
length: 13
D: TRBD2
DNA: TGTGCCAGCAGTTTATTGGGGGGGGGAGAGCAGTTCTTC
CDR3: CASSLLGGGEQFF

J: TRBJ2-1
V: TRBV29-1
size: many
length: 10
D: .
DNA: TGCAGCACCCTAGGGGATGAGCAGTTCTTC
CDR3: CSTLGDEQFF

J: TRBJ2-7
V: TRBV6-5
size: .
length: 15
D: TRBD2
DNA: TGTGCCAGCAGCCGCAGCGGGAAGAGCTCCTACGAGCAGTACTTC
CDR3: CASSRSGKSSYEQYF

J: TRBJ1-4
V: TRBV12-3/TRBV12-4
size: .
length: 14
D: .
DNA: TGTGCCAGCAGTTTATCCGGAATGGATGAAAAACTGTTTTTT
CDR3: CASSLSGMDEKLFF

J: TRBJ2-2
V: TRBV27
size: few
length: 15
D: .
DNA: TGTGCCAGCAGTCTCCGGATGGGGAGGACCGGGGAGCTGTTTTTT
CDR3: CASSLRMGRTGELFF

J: TRBJ2-3
V: TRBV10-3
size: few
length: 13
D: TRBD2
DNA: TGTGCCATCGCTAGCGGGGGAAGAGATACGCAGTATTTT
CDR3: CAIASGGRDTQYF